Sequencing of this T cell receptor beta chain was carried out in a study of cytomegalovirus exposure and HLA in healthy donors. About the study: The use of the same platform for the 110 or so validation repertoires and the 550 to 700 first-cohort repertoires was reported by a later analysis.

The table came from immunoSEQ multiplex PCR; TCRdb's copy has only in-frame clones and leaves some out. The table shows tens of thousands of clones, with roughly 84% occurring only once. Sequenced: PBMCs. The sequence came from a woman in her late teens or twenties in good health and CMV-seropositive.

CDR3 loop: CASSREQVSSYNEQFF. The CDR3 region has the DNA TGCGCCAGCAGCCGAGAGCAGGTTAGCTCCTACAATGAGCAGTTCTTC. The chain links TRBV4-3 to TRBJ2-1; D gene uncertain. The ends were cut back, 4 bases at V and 0 bases at J, with 13 bases in the middle. Germline values: CDR1 LGHNA, CDR2 YSLEER. The CDR3 is made up of 16 amino acids.